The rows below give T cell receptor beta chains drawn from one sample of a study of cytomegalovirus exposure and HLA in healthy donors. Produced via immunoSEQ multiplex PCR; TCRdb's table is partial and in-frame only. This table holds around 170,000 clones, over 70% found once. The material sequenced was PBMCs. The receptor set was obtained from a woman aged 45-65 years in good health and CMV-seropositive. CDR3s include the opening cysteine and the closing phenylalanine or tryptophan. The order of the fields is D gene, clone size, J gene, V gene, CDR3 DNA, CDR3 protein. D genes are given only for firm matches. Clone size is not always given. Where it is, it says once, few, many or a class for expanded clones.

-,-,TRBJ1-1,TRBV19,TGTGCCAGTAGTAGGGTGGGCCGCACTGAAGCTTTCTTT,CASSRVGRTEAFF
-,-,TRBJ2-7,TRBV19,TGTGCCAGTAGGAGGACAGACTCCTACGAGCAGTACTTC,CASRRTDSYEQYF
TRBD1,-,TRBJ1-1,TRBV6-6,TGTGCCAGCAGTTACATCGGGACAGGGGGCAGGGCTGAAGCTTTCTTT,CASSYIGTGGRAEAFF
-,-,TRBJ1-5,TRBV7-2,TGTGCCAGCAGCTTACGGACGGGGAGGGATCAGCCCCAGCATTTT,CASSLRTGRDQPQHF
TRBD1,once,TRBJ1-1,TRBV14,TGTGCCAGCAGCCAAGACGACAGGGTGAGCACTGAAGCTTTCTTT,CASSQDDRVSTEAFF
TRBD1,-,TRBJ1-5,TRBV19,TGTGCCAGTAGTATCGGGGGGACAGGGGGCTTTCAGCCCCAGCATTTT,CASSIGGTGGFQPQHF
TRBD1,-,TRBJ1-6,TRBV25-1,TGTGCCAGCAGTGAGCGGACAGGGACTAATTCACCCCTCCACTTT,CASSERTGTNSPLHF
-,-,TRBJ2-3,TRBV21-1,TGTGCCAGCAGCAAAGCTCCGGGGAGTCGCACAGATACGCAGTATTTT,CASSKAPGSRTDTQYF
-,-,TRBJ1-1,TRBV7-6,TGTGCCAGCAGCTCCGAGGGCAGGTCAGGCACTGAAGCTTTCTTT,CASSSEGRSGTEAFF
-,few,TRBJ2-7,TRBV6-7,TGTGCCAGCAGTTACTCGACTTACGAGCAGTACTTC,CASSYSTYEQYF
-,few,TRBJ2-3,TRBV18,TGTGCCAGCTCACCCAGCGGGAGCACAGATACGCAGTATTTT,CASSPSGSTDTQYF
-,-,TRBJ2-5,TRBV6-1,TGTGCCAGCAGTGAAGTGACAGAACCAGAGGCCATAGAGACCCAGTACTTC,CASSEVTEPEAIETQYF
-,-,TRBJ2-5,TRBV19,TGTGCCAGTAGTATCGACACAGGGAACCAAGAGACCCAGTACTTC,CASSIDTGNQETQYF
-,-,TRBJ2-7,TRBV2,TGTGCCAGCAAGGTGGAGGGCCGATACGAGCAGTACTTC,CASKVEGRYEQYF
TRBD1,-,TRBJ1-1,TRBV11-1,TGTGCCAGCAGCTCCTACAGGGGGCAGACTGAAGCTTTCTTT,CASSSYRGQTEAFF
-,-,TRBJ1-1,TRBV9,TGTGCCAGCAGCGTCGGAAGGGGTCAGAACACTGAAGCTTTCTTT,CASSVGRGQNTEAFF
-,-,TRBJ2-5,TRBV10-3,TGTGCCATCAGTGTGGCAGGGATCCAAGAGACCCAGTACTTC,CAISVAGIQETQYF
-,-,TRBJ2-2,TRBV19,TGTGCCAGTAGTATTTCAGGGGCAAACACCGGGGAGCTGTTTTTT,CASSISGANTGELFF
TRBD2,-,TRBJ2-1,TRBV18,TGTGCCAGCTCACCAGTTATGGCTAGCGGGGGTGATGAGCAGTTCTTC,CASSPVMASGGDEQFF
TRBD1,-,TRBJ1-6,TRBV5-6,TGTGCCAGCAGCTACGGGACAGGGGTTAATTCACCCCTCCACTTT,CASSYGTGVNSPLHF
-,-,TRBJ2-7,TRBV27,TGTGCCAGCAGTGCCGTCCAGGGGGGCGAGCAGTACTTC,CASSAVQGGEQYF
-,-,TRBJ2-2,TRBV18,TGTGCCAGCTCACCGTTACAGACGAACACCGGGGAGCTGTTTTTT,CASSPLQTNTGELFF
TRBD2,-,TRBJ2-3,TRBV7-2,TGTGCCAGCAGCCGTCAGGCTAGCGGAACAGATACGCAGTATTTT,CASSRQASGTDTQYF
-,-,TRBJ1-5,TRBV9,TGTGCCAGCAGCGTAGAGGGGGATCAGCCCCAGCATTTT,CASSVEGDQPQHF
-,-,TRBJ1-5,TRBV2,TGTGCCAGCAGTGTTCGACAGGTTGGCAATCAGCCCCAGCATTTT,CASSVRQVGNQPQHF
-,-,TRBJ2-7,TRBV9,TGTGCCAGCAGCGGCCGAGACAGTTGGGCGTCCGAGCAGTACTTC,CASSGRDSWASEQYF
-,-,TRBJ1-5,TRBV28,TGTGCCAGCAGTTCTGGCTCGGGGGAAAATCAGCCCCAGCATTTT,CASSSGSGENQPQHF
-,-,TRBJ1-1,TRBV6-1,TGTGCCAGCAGTGAAGACTTCCACGGGACAAGTTACACTGAAGCTTTCTTT,CASSEDFHGTSYTEAFF
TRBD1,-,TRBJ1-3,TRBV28,TGTGCCAGCAGTCCAGGGGGCCGAAACACCATATATTTT,CASSPGGRNTIYF
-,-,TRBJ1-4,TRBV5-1,TGCGCCAGCAGCTTGGGAGGTTCCGCAACTAATGAAAAACTGTTTTTT,CASSLGGSATNEKLFF
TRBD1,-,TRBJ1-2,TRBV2,TGTGCCAGCAGTTCGACAGGGGGCTATGGCTACACCTTC,CASSSTGGYGYTF
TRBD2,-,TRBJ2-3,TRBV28,TGTGCCAGCAGTGAACTACTAGCGGGAAACGCAGATACGCAGTATTTT,CASSELLAGNADTQYF
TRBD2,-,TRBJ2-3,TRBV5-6,TGTGCCAGCAGCTTGGGAACTAGCGGGGGGATGAGTCGGTATTTT,CASSLGTSGGMSRYF